The rows below give T cell receptor beta chains drawn from one sample of a study of shared clonotypes between healthy human individuals. Using immunoSEQ multiplex PCR, the repertoire was profiled, and TCRdb retains in-frame clones only, with some absent. The table has some 2,500,000 clones, 80% to 95% seen once. The sequenced material came from naive CD4+ T cells from PBMCs. These receptors all come from a man younger than 35 in good health. Some clones in this sample may be carry-over from other donors' samples. Both conserved end residues are part of each CDR3. Fields, in order: clone size, V gene, D gene, J gene, CDR3 DNA, CDR3 protein. D genes are given only for firm matches. Only part of the rows carry a size: once, few, many, or a class if the clone is expanded.

>NA|TRBV11-3|NA|TRBJ2-5
TGTGCCAGCAGCTTAGGAACAGGAATGGGGGAAGAGACCCAGTACTTC
CASSLGTGMGEETQYF
>NA|TRBV6-5|NA|TRBJ1-5
TGTGCCAGCAGTTACTCTATCCTAGCGCCCCAGCATTTT
CASSYSILAPQHF
>NA|TRBV7-2|TRBD1|TRBJ2-2
TGTGCCAGCAGCTTATTTTCACAGGGGGCAAGAACCGGGGAGCTGTTTTTT
CASSLFSQGARTGELFF
>NA|TRBV2|NA|TRBJ1-1
TGTGCCAGCAGGGTCGGGGGGGGAGAAGCTTTCTTT
CASRVGGGEAFF
>NA|TRBV6-5|NA|TRBJ1-2
TGTGCCAGCAGCCTCCGGACCGTGGGGAGTGGCTACACCTTC
CASSLRTVGSGYTF
>NA|TRBV7-9|TRBD1|TRBJ2-2
TGTGCCAGCAGACCTCCGGGACAGGGGGCGCGAACCGGGGAGCTGTTTTTT
CASRPPGQGARTGELFF
>NA|TRBV5-1|TRBD2|TRBJ2-2
TGCGCCAGCAGCTTGGGCGTCGGGAGGGACACCGGGGAGCTGTTTTTT
CASSLGVGRDTGELFF
>NA|TRBV4-2|NA|TRBJ2-5
TGTGCCAGCAGCCAAGACCCAGCAGGGGTGGAGACCCAGTACTTC
CASSQDPAGVETQYF
>NA|TRBV9|TRBD1|TRBJ1-2
TGTGCCAGCAGCCCTCAGGGGGCCGGGTATGGCTACACCTTC
CASSPQGAGYGYTF
>once|TRBV18|NA|TRBJ1-4
TGTGCCAGCTCACCAGTATCTGGGGTAGATGAAAAACTGTTTTTT
CASSPVSGVDEKLFF
>NA|TRBV5-1|TRBD1|TRBJ2-1
TGCGCCAGCACCGGGACAGGGGGTAACAATGAGCAGTTCTTC
CASTGTGGNNEQFF
>NA|TRBV7-2|TRBD2|TRBJ2-7
TGTGCCAGCAGCTTAGGCGGGAGTAGCCTCTACGAGCAGTACTTC
CASSLGGSSLYEQYF
>NA|TRBV6-5|NA|TRBJ2-1
TGTGCCAGCAGTTATGGAGGGGGGAGGGAGAGTGATGAGCAGTTCTTC
CASSYGGGRESDEQFF
>NA|TRBV11-2|TRBD1|TRBJ2-7
TGTGCCAGCAGCACACACAGGGGGGCGTTTATCTACGAGCAGTACTTC
CASSTHRGAFIYEQYF
>NA|TRBV7-6|NA|TRBJ2-3
TGTGCCAGCAGCTACTCGGGTCAAGATACGCAGTATTTT
CASSYSGQDTQYF
>NA|TRBV23-1|TRBD1|TRBJ2-7
TGCGCCAGCAGTCAACGAAGGACAGGTGTTCCCTCCTACGAGCAGTACTTC
CASSQRRTGVPSYEQYF
>NA|TRBV28|NA|TRBJ1-4
TGTGCCAGCAGGCGCACAGGGCGGGCTAATGAAAAACTGTTTTTT
CASRRTGRANEKLFF
>NA|TRBV30|NA|TRBJ1-6
TGTGCCTGGAGCGAAAATGTCAATTCACCCCTCCACTTT
CAWSENVNSPLHF
>NA|TRBV7-9|NA|TRBJ2-1
TGTGCCAGCAGCTTAGATACGGGGACCAATGAGCAGTTCTTC
CASSLDTGTNEQFF
>NA|TRBV6-4|NA|TRBJ1-1
TGTGCCAGCAGCATGCGGGCTGACACTGAAGCTTTCTTT
CASSMRADTEAFF
>NA|TRBV27|NA|TRBJ2-7
TGTGCCAGCAGTTTAAGGCGCTTTTTGTACGAGCAGTACTTC
CASSLRRFLYEQYF
>NA|TRBV9|NA|TRBJ1-2
TGTGCCAGCAGCCCGGGAGGGGCATCGACGGGGATCTATGGCTACACCTTC
CASSPGGASTGIYGYTF
>NA|TRBV5-4|NA|TRBJ2-7
TGTGCCAGCAGCTTGGTGGGTACAGGGAGTGCCGAGCAGTACTTC
CASSLVGTGSAEQYF
>NA|TRBV11-3|TRBD1|TRBJ2-1
TGTGCCAGCAGCCGGACAGGTTACAATGAGCAGTTCTTC
CASSRTGYNEQFF
>NA|TRBV7-3|NA|TRBJ2-2
TGTGCCGTCGGCAGGAGGGAAACCGGGGAGCTGTTTTTT
CAVGRRETGELFF
>NA|TRBV6-1|TRBD1|TRBJ1-5
TGTGCCAGCAGTGGGCGGACAGGGCGGGTAAGGCCCCAGCATTTT
CASSGRTGRVRPQHF
>NA|TRBV4-1|NA|TRBJ2-2
TGCGCCAGCAGCCAAGAACGGACATACCCCGGGGAGCTGTTTTTT
CASSQERTYPGELFF
>NA|TRBV2|NA|TRBJ1-3
TGTGCCAGCAGTGATCAGGCAGGGCTTGGAAACACCATATATTTT
CASSDQAGLGNTIYF
>NA|TRBV5-3|TRBD2|TRBJ2-5
TGTGCCAGAAGCCCCGGGACTAGCGGAGACCAAGAGACCCAGTACTTC
CARSPGTSGDQETQYF
>once|TRBV15|NA|TRBJ2-3
TGTGCCACCAGCGGTCGTCAAACATACTACACAGATACGCAGTATTTT
CATSGRQTYYTDTQYF
>NA|TRBV19|NA|TRBJ1-3
TGTGCCAGTAGGGGCCCAAGGGCGGATGGCTCTGGAAACACCATATATTTT
CASRGPRADGSGNTIYF
>NA|TRBV4-2|NA|TRBJ2-5
TGTGCCAGCAGCCAAGGGGAGCCGGAGACCCAGTACTTC
CASSQGEPETQYF
>NA|TRBV18|NA|TRBJ1-1
TGTGCCAGCTCACCACCAATAGGGTCAAGTGAAGCTTTCTTT
CASSPPIGSSEAFF
>NA|TRBV7-2|NA|TRBJ2-3
TGTGCCAGCAGCCCGACTACCAAAAATTCAGATACGCAGTATTTT
CASSPTTKNSDTQYF
>NA|TRBV28|TRBD1|TRBJ2-7
TGTGCCAGCAGTTCCGGGACAGTTACCTACGAGCAGTACTTC
CASSSGTVTYEQYF
>NA|TRBV5-6|NA|TRBJ2-1
TGTGCCAGCAGCTTGGGTCTCACAGGAGGAGAACTCGATGAGCAGTTCTTC
CASSLGLTGGELDEQFF
>NA|TRBV19|NA|TRBJ2-1
TGTGCCAGTAGTATGGGTAGATACAATGAGCAGTTCTTC
CASSMGRYNEQFF
>NA|TRBV7-2|TRBD2|TRBJ2-1
TGTGCCAGCAGCTTAGCGCAGTTCGGCCTAGCGGGACGGGAGCAGTTCTTC
CASSLAQFGLAGREQFF
>once|TRBV2|NA|TRBJ2-7
TGTGCCAGCAGTGGTCGAGCCCGGATACCCTACGAGCAGTACTTC
CASSGRARIPYEQYF
>NA|TRBV10-3|TRBD1|TRBJ2-2
TGTGCCATCAGGGGGACAGGGATCGCCGGGGAGCTGTTTTTT
CAIRGTGIAGELFF
>NA|TRBV15|TRBD1|TRBJ1-4
TGTGCCACCAGCCTACAGGGGGCGCTGGGTAATGAAAAACTGTTTTTT
CATSLQGALGNEKLFF
>NA|TRBV4-1|NA|TRBJ1-2
TGCGCCAGCAGCCAAGAGGGAAGAGTTGGCTACACCTTC
CASSQEGRVGYTF
>NA|TRBV15|TRBD2|TRBJ2-3
TGTGCCACCAGCAGACAGCCCTTTAGCGGGAGCTCAGATACGCAGTATTTT
CATSRQPFSGSSDTQYF
>NA|TRBV9|TRBD2|TRBJ2-3
TGTGCCTCCACCAGGACTAGCGGTAGCACAGATACGCAGTATTTT
CASTRTSGSTDTQYF
>NA|TRBV5-4|TRBD1|TRBJ1-4
TGTGCCAGCAGCTTCGGGACAGCAGGCGAAAAACTGTTTTTT
CASSFGTAGEKLFF